This T cell receptor (beta chain) came from a study of blood T cell repertoires in COVID-19. Study-wide context: From T cells, B-cell-depleted T cells, or PBMCs came the material, which was cDNA or gDNA.

Allocation to cohorts depended on clinical history reported by the participants. Among Cohort 3 donors, those recovered had two negative PCRs, clearance, or symptom resolution. Authors' methods: Amplified reference gene primers provided the basis for estimating nucleated cell counts. Clones were sequenced by immunoSEQ multiplex PCR, and TCRdb holds only the in-frame ones, with some missing. Clone size and V and J calls were adopted from that table, with D and trimming inferred from the DNA. Of over 250,000 clones detected, roughly nine tenths appear once; the ten largest clones hold roughly 2.6%. The CDR3 is 15 residues long. Trimming removed 7 bases from V and 8 bases from J; junction bases left unmatched: 8. Germline lookup yields CDR1 WSHSY and CDR2 SAAADI.

Sequences were obtained from PBMCs or T cells enriched from blood (not recorded which). The chain is built from TRBV10-2 and TRBJ1-6; TRBD1 agrees at 10 bases. The TCR originated in a man aged 60 to 75 who had recovered from COVID-19. CDR3 in amino acids: CASKDRGRGYSPLHF. The DNA for the CDR3 is TGCGCCAGCAAAGACAGGGGGCGCGGATATTCACCCCTCCACTTT.